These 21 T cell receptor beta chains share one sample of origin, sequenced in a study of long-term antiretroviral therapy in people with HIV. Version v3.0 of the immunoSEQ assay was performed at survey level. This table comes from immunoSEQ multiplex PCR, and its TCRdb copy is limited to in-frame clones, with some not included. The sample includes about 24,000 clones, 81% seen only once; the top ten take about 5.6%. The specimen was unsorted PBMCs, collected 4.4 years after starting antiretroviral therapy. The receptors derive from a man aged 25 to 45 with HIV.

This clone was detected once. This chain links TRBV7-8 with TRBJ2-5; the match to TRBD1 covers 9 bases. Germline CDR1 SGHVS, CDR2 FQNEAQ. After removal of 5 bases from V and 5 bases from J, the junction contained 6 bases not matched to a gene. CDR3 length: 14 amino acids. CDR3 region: CASSPHGQGETQYF. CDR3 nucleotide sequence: TGTGCCAGCAGCCCACACGGACAGGGGGAGACCCAGTACTTC.

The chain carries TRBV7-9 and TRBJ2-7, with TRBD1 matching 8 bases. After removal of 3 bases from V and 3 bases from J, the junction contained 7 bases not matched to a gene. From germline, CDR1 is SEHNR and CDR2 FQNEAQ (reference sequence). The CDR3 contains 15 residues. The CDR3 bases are TGTGCCAGCAGCTTTGACGGGACAGGTGTCTACGAGCAGTACTTC. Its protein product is CASSFDGTGVYEQYF.

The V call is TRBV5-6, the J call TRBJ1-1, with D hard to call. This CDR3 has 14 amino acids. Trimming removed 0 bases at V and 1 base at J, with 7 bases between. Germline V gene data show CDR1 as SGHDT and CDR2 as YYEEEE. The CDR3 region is CASSLVTPNTEAFF. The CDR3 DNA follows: TGTGCCAGCAGCTTGGTTACCCCGAACACTGAAGCTTTCTTT.

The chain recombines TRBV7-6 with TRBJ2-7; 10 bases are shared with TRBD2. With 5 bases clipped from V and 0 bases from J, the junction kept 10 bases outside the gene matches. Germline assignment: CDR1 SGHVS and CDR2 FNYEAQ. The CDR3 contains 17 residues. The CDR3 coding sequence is TGTGCCAGCAGCAGCGGGGGGGGCGGGAGACACTCCTACGAGCAGTACTTC. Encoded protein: CASSSGGGGRHSYEQYF.

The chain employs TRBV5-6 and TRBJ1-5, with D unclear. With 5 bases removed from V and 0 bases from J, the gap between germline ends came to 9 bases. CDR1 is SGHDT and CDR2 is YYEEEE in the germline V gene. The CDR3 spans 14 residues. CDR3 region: CASSLGNSNQPQHF. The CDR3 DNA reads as TGTGCCAGCAGTCTCGGGAATAGCAATCAGCCCCAGCATTTT.

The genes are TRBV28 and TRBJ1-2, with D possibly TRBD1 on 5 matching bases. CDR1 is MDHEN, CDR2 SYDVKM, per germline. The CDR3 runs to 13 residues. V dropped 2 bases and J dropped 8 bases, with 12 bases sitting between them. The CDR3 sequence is CASSLTVGDGYTF. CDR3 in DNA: TGTGCCAGCAGTTTAACCGTAGGGGACGGCTACACCTTC.

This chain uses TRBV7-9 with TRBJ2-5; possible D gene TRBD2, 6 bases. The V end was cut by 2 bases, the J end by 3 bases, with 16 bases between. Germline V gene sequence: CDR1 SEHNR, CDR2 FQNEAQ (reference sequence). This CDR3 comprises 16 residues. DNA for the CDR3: TGTGCCAGCAGCTTAAAGGGTCAAAGGACTAAAGAGACCCAGTACTTC. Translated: CASSLKGQRTKETQYF.

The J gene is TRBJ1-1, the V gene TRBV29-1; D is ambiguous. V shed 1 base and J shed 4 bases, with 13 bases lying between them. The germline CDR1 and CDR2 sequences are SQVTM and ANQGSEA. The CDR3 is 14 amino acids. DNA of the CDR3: TGCAGCGTTGAAGTCAGCTGGAGGAGCACTGAAGCTTTCTTT. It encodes CSVEVSWRSTEAFF.

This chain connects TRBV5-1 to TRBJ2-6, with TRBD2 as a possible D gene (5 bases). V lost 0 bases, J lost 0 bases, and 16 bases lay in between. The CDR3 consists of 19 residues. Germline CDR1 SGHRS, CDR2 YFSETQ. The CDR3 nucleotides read TGCGCCAGCAGCTTGGCCCCCGGACTGGCGAGCTCTGGGGCCAACGTCCTGACTTTC. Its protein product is CASSLAPGLASSGANVLTF.

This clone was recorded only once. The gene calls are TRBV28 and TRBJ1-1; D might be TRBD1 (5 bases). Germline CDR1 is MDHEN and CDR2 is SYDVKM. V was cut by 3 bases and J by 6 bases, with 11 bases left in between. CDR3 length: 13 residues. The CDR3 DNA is TGTGCCAGCAGTTTTATCGGGGACCCTGAAGCTTTCTTT. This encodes CASSFIGDPEAFF.

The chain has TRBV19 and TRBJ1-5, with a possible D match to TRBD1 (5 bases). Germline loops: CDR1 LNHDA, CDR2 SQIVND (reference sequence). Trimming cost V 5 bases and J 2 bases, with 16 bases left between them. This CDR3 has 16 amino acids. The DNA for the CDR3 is TGTGCCAGTAGTCTACGGCCAGGGACGGGCAATCAGCCCCAGCATTTT. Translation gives CASSLRPGTGNQPQHF.

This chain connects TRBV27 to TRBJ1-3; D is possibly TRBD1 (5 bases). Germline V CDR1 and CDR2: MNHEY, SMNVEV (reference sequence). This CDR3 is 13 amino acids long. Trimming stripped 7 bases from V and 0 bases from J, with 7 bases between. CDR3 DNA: TGTGCCAGCATCAGGGACTCTGGAAACACCATATATTTT. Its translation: CASIRDSGNTIYF.

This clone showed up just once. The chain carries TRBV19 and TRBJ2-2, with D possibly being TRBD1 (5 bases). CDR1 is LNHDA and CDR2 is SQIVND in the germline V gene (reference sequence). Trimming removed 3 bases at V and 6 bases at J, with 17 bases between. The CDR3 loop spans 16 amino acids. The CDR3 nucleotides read TGTGCCAGTAGTATTCAGGGTGGGGTACACCCCGGGGAGCTGTTTTTT. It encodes CASSIQGGVHPGELFF.

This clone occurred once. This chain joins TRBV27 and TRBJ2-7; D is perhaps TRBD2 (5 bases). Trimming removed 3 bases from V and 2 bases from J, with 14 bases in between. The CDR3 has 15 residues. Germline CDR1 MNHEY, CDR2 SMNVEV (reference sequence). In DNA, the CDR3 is TGTGCCAGCAGTTTTCTGGGAGTCGGAACCTACGAGCAGTACTTC. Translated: CASSFLGVGTYEQYF.

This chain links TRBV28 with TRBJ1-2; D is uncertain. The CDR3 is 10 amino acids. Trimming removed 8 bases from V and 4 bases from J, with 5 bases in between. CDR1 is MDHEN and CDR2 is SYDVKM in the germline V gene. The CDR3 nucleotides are TGTGCCAGCGGACCCTATGGCTACACCTTC. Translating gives CASGPYGYTF.

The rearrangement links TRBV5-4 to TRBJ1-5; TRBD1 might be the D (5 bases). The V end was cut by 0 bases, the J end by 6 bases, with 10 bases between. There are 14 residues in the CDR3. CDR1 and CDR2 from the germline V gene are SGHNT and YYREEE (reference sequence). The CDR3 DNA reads TGTGCCAGCAGCTTGGAAGGGGAGGGTCAGCCCCAGCATTTT. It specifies CASSLEGEGQPQHF.

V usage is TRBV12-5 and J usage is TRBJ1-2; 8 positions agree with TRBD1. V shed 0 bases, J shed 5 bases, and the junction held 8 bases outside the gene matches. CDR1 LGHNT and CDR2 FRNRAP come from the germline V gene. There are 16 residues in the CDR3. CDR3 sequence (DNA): TGTGCTAGTGGTTTGGTAGTCAGGGGGCCGCTGTATGGCTACACCTTC. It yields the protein CASGLVVRGPLYGYTF.

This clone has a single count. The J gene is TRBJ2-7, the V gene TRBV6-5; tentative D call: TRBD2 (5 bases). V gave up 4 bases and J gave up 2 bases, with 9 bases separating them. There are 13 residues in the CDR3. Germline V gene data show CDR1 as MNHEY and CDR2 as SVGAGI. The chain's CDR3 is CASSFGGTYEQYF. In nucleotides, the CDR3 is TGTGCCAGCAGTTTTGGAGGAACCTACGAGCAGTACTTC.

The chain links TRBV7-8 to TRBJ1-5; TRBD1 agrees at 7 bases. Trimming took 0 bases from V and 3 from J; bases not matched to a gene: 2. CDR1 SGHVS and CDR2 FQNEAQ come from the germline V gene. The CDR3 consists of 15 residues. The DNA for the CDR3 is TGTGCCAGCAGCTTAGCTACAGGGGACAATCAGCCCCAGCATTTT. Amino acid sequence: CASSLATGDNQPQHF. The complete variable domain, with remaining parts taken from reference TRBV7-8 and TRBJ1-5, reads GAGVSQSPRYKVAKRGQDVALRCDPISGHVSLFWYQQALGQGPEFLTYFQNEAQLDKSGLPSDRFFAERPEGSVSTLKIQRTQQEDSAVYLCASSLATGDNQPQHFGDGTRLSIL.

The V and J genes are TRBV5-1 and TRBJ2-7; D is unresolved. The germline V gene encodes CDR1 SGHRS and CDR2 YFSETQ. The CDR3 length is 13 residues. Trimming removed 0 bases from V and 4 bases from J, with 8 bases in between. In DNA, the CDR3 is TGCGCCAGCAGCTTGGATGGGGTGTACGAGCAGTACTTC. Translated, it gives CASSLDGVYEQYF.

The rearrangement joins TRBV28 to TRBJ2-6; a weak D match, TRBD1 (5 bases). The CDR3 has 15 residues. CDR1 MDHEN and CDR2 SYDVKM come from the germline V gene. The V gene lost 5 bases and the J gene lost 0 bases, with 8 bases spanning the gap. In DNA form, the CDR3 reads TGTGCCAGCAGTGTACAGGACTCTGGGGCCAACGTCCTGACTTTC. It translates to CASSVQDSGANVLTF.